The 25 T cell receptor beta chains listed next were all sequenced from one sample in a study of T-cell memory formation after mild COVID-19. One entry per CDR3 protein, called by TCRdb with MiXCR from the 5' RACE reads. The sample shows fewer than 500,000 distinct CDR3 sequences, more than 20% of them seen only once. Material: PBMCs or a T cell subset sorted from them (not recorded which). These receptors all come from an adult woman who had mild COVID-19 (a few samples of this study predate the infection). Cell type and time point are not known.

The CDR3 region is CASSQDRTSGRLDEQFF. The CDR3 region has the DNA TGCGCCAGCAGCCAAGATCGGACTAGCGGGAGGCTTGATGAGCAGTTCTTC. The chain couples TRBV4-3 to TRBJ2-1; 14 bases line up with TRBD2. CDR1 and CDR2 from the germline V gene are LGHNA and YSLEER. The CDR3 has 17 residues. V was pared by 0 bases and J by 8 bases, with 6 bases of the junction left unmatched.

This sequence joins TRBV9 and TRBJ2-3; TRBD2 aligns across 8 bases. Per germline, CDR1 SGDLS and CDR2 YYNGEE. Unmatched junction bases numbered 6, after V lost 0 bases and J lost 6 bases. The length of the CDR3 is 15 residues. CDR3 DNA: TGTGCCAGCAGCGTAGTTGGCGGGACTAGGGATACGCAGTATTTT. It encodes CASSVVGGTRDTQYF.

The rearrangement uses TRBV2 and TRBJ2-3; maybe TRBD1 (6 bases). The length of the CDR3 is 15 residues. Germline CDR1 and CDR2: SNHLY and FYNNEI. Trimming left V 3 bases short and J 4 bases short, with 14 bases between. Here the CDR3 reads CASSESSRGADTQYF. CDR3 in DNA: TGTGCCAGCAGTGAGTCCAGCAGGGGTGCAGATACGCAGTATTTT.

This sequence joins TRBV20-1 and TRBJ2-1; tentatively, D is TRBD2 (7 bases). Germline V gives CDR1 DFQATT, CDR2 SNEGSKA (reference sequence). Between the trimmed V and J ends, which lost 1 base and 7 bases, there was a span of 14 bases. The CDR3 runs 14 residues. The chain's CDR3 is CSARGAGEGNEQFF. The CDR3 bases are TGCAGTGCTAGAGGGGCAGGGGAGGGAAATGAGCAGTTCTTC.

V gene TRBV20-1 combines with J gene TRBJ1-6; 9 bases match TRBD1. Germline trimming cut 1 base from V and 10 bases from J; bases unmatched to any gene: 5. Germline CDR1 and CDR2: DFQATT and SNEGSKA (reference sequence). This CDR3 is built from 14 residues. The CDR3 DNA is TGCAGTGCTAGAGCCGGGACAGGGCACTCACCCCTCCACTTT. The encoded protein is CSARAGTGHSPLHF.

This clonotype was counted between two and nine times. V usage is TRBV25-1 and J usage is TRBJ2-1, with D possibly matching TRBD1 (5 bases). Looked up from germline, CDR1 is MGHDK and CDR2 is SYGVNS. This CDR3 is 16 amino acids long. Trimming removed 1 base at V and 0 bases at J, with 10 bases between. In nucleotides, the CDR3 is TGTGCCAGCAGTGAATTAGGGGTGGTCTCCTACAATGAGCAGTTCTTC. The encoded protein is CASSELGVVSYNEQFF.

This clonotype occurred a few times. The CDR3 DNA sequence: TGTGCCAGCAGTTCCTTAAACGAGCAGTACTTC. It yields the protein CASSSLNEQYF. The V gene is TRBV12-3 or TRBV12-4, the J gene TRBJ2-7; D is uncertain. With 4 bases removed from V and 5 bases from J, the gap between germline ends came to 6 bases. CDR3 size: 11 residues.

The V and J genes are TRBV3-1 and TRBJ1-1, with a weak D call TRBD1 (5 bases). Germline V gene lookup returns CDR1 LGHDT and CDR2 YNNKEL (reference sequence). Trimming took 4 bases from V and 5 from J, leaving 14 bases between them. This CDR3 is 14 amino acids long. The CDR3 reads CASSPRGRETEAFF. CDR3 DNA sequence: TGTGCCAGCAGCCCAAGGGGTAGGGAGACTGAAGCTTTCTTT.

V and J are TRBV4-1 and TRBJ2-7; D may be TRBD1 (6 bases). Germline loops: CDR1 MGHRA, CDR2 YSYEKL. The CDR3 runs 15 residues. The germline V and J ends were trimmed by 2 bases and 0 bases, with 11 bases remaining between them. The CDR3 sequence is CASSQYNRDSYEQYF. In DNA form, the CDR3 reads TGCGCCAGCAGCCAATATAACAGGGACTCCTACGAGCAGTACTTC.

The gene calls are TRBV12-3 or TRBV12-4 and TRBJ2-7, with 7 bases fitting TRBD1. CDR3 length: 15 residues. J gave up 2 bases and V 3 bases, and 7 bases lay outside the gene matches. Here the CDR3 reads CASSFFGTDPYEQYF. The CDR3 coding sequence is TGTGCCAGCAGTTTCTTTGGGACAGACCCCTACGAGCAGTACTTC.

This clonotype was observed many times. The chain joins TRBV9 to TRBJ1-2; tentative D call: TRBD1 (5 bases). In germline, CDR1 is SGDLS, CDR2 YYNGEE. The V gene lost 4 bases and the J gene lost 7 bases, with 17 bases spanning the gap. This CDR3 has 14 amino acids. In DNA form, the CDR3 reads TGTGCCAGCAGCCGAGACGGGGCAGGAGCTGGCTACACCTTC. Protein sequence: CASSRDGAGAGYTF.

The chain has TRBV4-1 and TRBJ1-5; D remains ambiguous. V lost 1 base and J 3 bases, leaving 7 bases between the germline ends. The germline V gene has CDR1 MGHRA and CDR2 YSYEKL. CDR3 length: 14 residues. The CDR3 coding sequence is TGCGCCAGCAGCCAAGTCGCAGTCAATCAGCCCCAGCATTTT. Amino acids: CASSQVAVNQPQHF.

In its sample, this clonotype was seen a few times. The chain employs TRBV12-3 or TRBV12-4 and TRBJ2-1; tentative D call: TRBD1 (6 bases). V was pared by 6 bases and J by 0 bases, with 18 bases between. The CDR3 spans 17 residues. The CDR3 DNA reads as TGTGCCAGCAGAGAGACAGGCATTCGAAGCTCCTACAATGAGCAGTTCTTC. It codes for CASRETGIRSSYNEQFF.

The chain combines TRBV4-2 with TRBJ1-1, with a tentative D call TRBD1 (5 bases). This CDR3 spans 15 amino acids. CDR1 is LGHNA and CDR2 is YNFKEQ in the germline V gene. The V end was cut by 0 bases, the J end by 8 bases, with 16 bases between. The CDR3 is CASSQDLEGRGEAFF. CDR3 sequence (DNA): TGTGCCAGCAGCCAAGATCTGGAGGGCCGGGGCGAAGCTTTCTTT.

The chain combines TRBV5-6 with TRBJ1-1; 8 bases align to TRBD1. The germline gives CDR1 SGHDT, CDR2 YYEEEE. The CDR3 consists of 15 residues. Trimming removed 4 bases from V and 6 bases from J; junction bases left unmatched: 11. The CDR3 loop is CASSPYPTGGAEAFF. CDR3 bases: TGTGCCAGCAGCCCCTATCCCACAGGGGGTGCTGAAGCTTTCTTT.

The genes are TRBV6-2 or TRBV6-3 and TRBJ1-1; no definite D call. The V end was cut by 2 bases, the J end by 4 bases, with 11 bases between. This CDR3 has 14 residues. The germline CDR1 and CDR2 sequences are MNHEY and SVGEGT. Here the CDR3 reads CASSYGRVITEAFF. For the CDR3, the DNA is TGTGCCAGCAGTTACGGGAGGGTAATCACTGAAGCTTTCTTT.

This chain joins TRBV19 and TRBJ1-2, with 7 bases lining up with TRBD1. This CDR3 is 15 amino acids long. Per germline, CDR1 LNHDA and CDR2 SQIVND (reference sequence). V shed 5 bases, J shed 1 base, and the junction held 7 bases outside the gene matches. CDR3 coding DNA: TGTGCCAGTAGTGGGACAGCAACTAATAACTATGGCTACACCTTC. Translated, it gives CASSGTATNNYGYTF.

This clonotype was recorded a few times. This chain connects TRBV7-9 to TRBJ2-5; no firm D call. Between the trimmed V and J ends, which lost 7 bases and 4 bases, there was a span of 4 bases. This CDR3 region has 10 residues. Germline lookup yields CDR1 SEHNR and CDR2 FQNEAQ (reference sequence). The CDR3 sequence is CASKGETQYF. The CDR3 DNA is TGTGCCAGCAAGGGAGAGACCCAGTACTTC.

This chain joins TRBV5-1 and TRBJ2-2; 10 bases are a match to TRBD2. This CDR3 is built from 16 residues. In germline, CDR1 is SGHRS, CDR2 YFSETQ. The ends lost 4 bases at V and 1 base at J; junction bases unmatched: 4. This CDR3 is CASSPLAGGNTGELFF. The CDR3 DNA sequence: TGCGCCAGCAGCCCCTTAGCGGGGGGGAACACCGGGGAGCTGTTTTTT.

In its sample, this clonotype was seen many times. The CDR3 here is CATSDPWRNRGDQPQHF. Here the CDR3 DNA reads TGTGCCACCAGTGATCCGTGGCGGAACAGGGGTGATCAGCCCCAGCATTTT. This sequence joins TRBV24-1 and TRBJ1-5; TRBD1 matches at 7 bases. Germline assignment: CDR1 KGHDR and CDR2 SFDVKD. V gave up 3 bases and J gave up 5 bases; unmatched junction bases: 12. This CDR3 comprises 17 residues.

V is TRBV24-1 and J is TRBJ2-2; no definite D call. Looked up from germline, CDR1 is KGHDR and CDR2 is SFDVKD. CDR3 length equals 12 residues. The V gene lost 4 bases and the J gene lost 6 bases, with 5 bases spanning the gap. The CDR3, as DNA: TGTGCCACCAGTGACAGACCCGGGGAGCTGTTTTTT. It specifies CATSDRPGELFF.

V is TRBV5-5 and J is TRBJ1-2, with 7 nucleotides matching TRBD1. V lost 2 bases, J lost 1 base, and 5 bases stayed unmatched. Germline V gene sequence: CDR1 SGHKS, CDR2 YYEKEE (reference sequence). The CDR3 runs 15 residues. The DNA of the CDR3 is TGTGCCAGCAGCTTTCCGGACAGGATTAACTATGGCTACACCTTC. Its protein is CASSFPDRINYGYTF.

V gene TRBV20-1 combines with J gene TRBJ1-1; no definite D call. The V end lost 0 bases, the J end lost 4 bases, and 12 bases lay between the germline ends. The CDR3 runs 14 residues. Germline lookup yields CDR1 DFQATT and CDR2 SNEGSKA (reference sequence). In DNA, the CDR3 is TGCAGTGCTAGAGATCTGGGTTTGGGCACTGAAGCTTTCTTT. It translates to CSARDLGLGTEAFF.

This clonotype showed up many times. The chain combines TRBV7-9 with TRBJ2-7, with TRBD1 identical over 9 bases. Trimming at V came to 4 bases and at J to 6 bases, leaving 7 bases not matched to a gene. The CDR3 has 14 residues. The germline CDR1 and CDR2 sequences are SEHNR and FQNEAQ (reference sequence). This CDR3 is CASSSGTGTGEQYF. In DNA form, the CDR3 reads TGTGCCAGCAGCTCCGGGACAGGGACCGGCGAGCAGTACTTC.

This clonotype was detected a few times. The chain is built from TRBV5-1 and TRBJ2-1; D is unclear. V shed 0 bases and J shed 3 bases, with 10 bases lying between them. The CDR3 is 15 residues long. CDR1 and CDR2 from the germline V gene are SGHRS and YFSETQ. The CDR3 region has the DNA TGCGCCAGCAGCTTGGGACTTGACGACTACAATGAGCAGTTCTTC. Translating gives CASSLGLDDYNEQFF.